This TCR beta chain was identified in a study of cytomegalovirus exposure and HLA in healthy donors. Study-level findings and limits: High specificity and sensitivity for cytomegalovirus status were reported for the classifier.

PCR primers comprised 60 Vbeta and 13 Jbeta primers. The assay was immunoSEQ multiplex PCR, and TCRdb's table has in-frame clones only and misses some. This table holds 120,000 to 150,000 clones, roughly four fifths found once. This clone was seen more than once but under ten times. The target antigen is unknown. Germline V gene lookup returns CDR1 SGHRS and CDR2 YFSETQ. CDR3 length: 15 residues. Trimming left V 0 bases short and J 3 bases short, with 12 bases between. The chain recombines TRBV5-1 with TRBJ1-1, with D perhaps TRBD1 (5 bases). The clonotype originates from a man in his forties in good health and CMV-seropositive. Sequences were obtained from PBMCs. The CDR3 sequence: CASSLVGGGDTEAFF. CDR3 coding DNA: TGCGCCAGCAGCTTGGTCGGCGGGGGGGACACTGAAGCTTTCTTT.